The 12 T cell receptor beta chains in this list originate from one sample, sequenced in a study of identical twins. TCRdb independently ran MiXCR on the 5' RACE reads; one entry per CDR3 protein. This sample has around 490,000 distinct CDR3 sequences; 20% to 25% occur once, and the top ten carry 0.48%. This sample also appeared in a second study, on yellow fever vaccine responses in identical twins.

Sample: CD4+ T cells sorted from blood. The receptors here all came from a woman younger than 35 in good health.

This clonotype has just a few counts. J is TRBJ2-1 and V is TRBV12-3 or TRBV12-4; D gene ambiguous. V gave up 3 bases and J gave up 2 bases, with 11 bases separating them. The CDR3 is 15 amino acids. The CDR3 sequence is CASSFYPGPYNEQFF. In nucleotides, the CDR3 is TGTGCCAGCAGTTTCTACCCGGGCCCCTACAATGAGCAGTTCTTC.

The chain uses TRBV3-1 and TRBJ1-1; D not resolved. CDR1 and CDR2 from the germline V gene are LGHDT and YNNKEL (reference sequence). CDR3 size: 15 residues. V shed 1 base and J shed 0 bases, with 9 bases lying between them. CDR3 sequence: CASSQGFRLNTEAFF. The CDR3 DNA sequence: TGTGCCAGCAGCCAAGGTTTCAGGCTGAACACTGAAGCTTTCTTT.

A few counts support this clonotype. The V and J genes are TRBV28 and TRBJ2-1; the match to TRBD2 covers 13 bases. V was pared by 7 bases and J by 12 bases, with 9 bases of the junction left unmatched. The V gene's germline CDR1 is MDHEN and CDR2 SYDVKM. The length of the CDR3 is 14 residues. The CDR3 nucleotides are TGTGCCAGCACCGGGGGACTAGCGGGAAGGGTGCAGTTCTTC. It specifies CASTGGLAGRVQFF.

This clonotype was seen repeatedly, ten times or more. The rearrangement joins TRBV5-1 to TRBJ1-6; D unresolved. Germline lookup yields CDR1 SGHRS and CDR2 YFSETQ. Trimming shortened V by 4 bases and J by 0 bases, and 8 bases separated the two germline ends. The CDR3 length is 15 residues. The chain's CDR3 is CASSPTGSYNSPLHF. CDR3 sequence (DNA): TGCGCCAGCAGCCCGACCGGCTCCTATAATTCACCCCTCCACTTT.

This clonotype was seen ten or more times. The chain uses TRBV12-3 or TRBV12-4 and TRBJ2-2, with TRBD2 identical over 8 bases. The V and J ends lost 10 bases and 4 bases, in that order; junction bases with no gene match: 11. This CDR3 contains 15 residues. The CDR3 spells CATKKRESGTGELFF. The CDR3 DNA sequence: TGTGCCACTAAAAAGCGGGAGTCGGGCACCGGGGAGCTGTTTTTT.

The gene calls are TRBV27 and TRBJ2-1; 10 positions match TRBD2. With 0 bases clipped from V and 3 bases from J, the junction kept 2 bases outside the gene matches. Germline CDR1 and CDR2: MNHEY and SMNVEV (reference sequence). The CDR3 loop spans 16 amino acids. The CDR3 coding sequence is TGTGCCAGCAGTTTATCATCTAGCGGGAGCTACAATGAGCAGTTCTTC. Amino acids: CASSLSSSGSYNEQFF.

The rearrangement joins TRBV20-1 to TRBJ2-5; TRBD1 matches 7 bases. With 2 bases clipped from V and 1 base from J, the junction kept 7 bases outside the gene matches. Looked up from germline, CDR1 is DFQATT and CDR2 is SNEGSKA (reference sequence). This CDR3 comprises 15 residues. The CDR3 sequence is CSARTTGSPQETQYF. The DNA of the CDR3 is TGCAGTGCTAGAACGACAGGGAGTCCCCAAGAGACCCAGTACTTC.

This chain links TRBV20-1 with TRBJ1-1; 7 positions match TRBD1. CDR1 is DFQATT and CDR2 is SNEGSKA in the germline V gene (reference sequence). The length of the CDR3 is 15 residues. J was trimmed by 4 bases and V by 6 bases; bases with no gene match: 14. The CDR3 region is CSAHATGILATEAFF. The CDR3 bases are TGCAGTGCACACGCGACAGGGATTCTGGCCACTGAAGCTTTCTTT.

This clonotype was seen only a few times. This sequence joins TRBV29-1 and TRBJ2-3; D gene unclear. The CDR3 spans 14 residues. With 4 bases removed from V and 0 bases from J, the gap between germline ends came to 11 bases. Germline CDR1 reads SQVTM; CDR2 reads ANQGSEA. CDR3 coding DNA: TGCAGCGTTGCAGAACGAACTAGCACAGATACGCAGTATTTT. Protein sequence: CSVAERTSTDTQYF.

A few counts support this clonotype. The rearrangement joins TRBV7-9 to TRBJ1-2, with TRBD1 matching 7 bases. Germline V gives CDR1 SEHNR, CDR2 FQNEAQ (reference sequence). There are 15 residues in the CDR3. Germline trimming cut 5 bases from V and 8 bases from J; bases unmatched to any gene: 14. The CDR3 DNA sequence: TGTGCCAGCAGCCTGAACGCGGAGGGGGCTGGGGGCTACACCTTC. Its translation: CASSLNAEGAGGYTF.

This chain uses TRBV5-1 with TRBJ2-6, with D perhaps assigned TRBD1 or TRBD2 (6 bases each). V lost 4 bases, J lost 2 bases, and 13 bases lay in between. The V gene's germline CDR1 is SGHRS and CDR2 YFSETQ. The CDR3 loop spans 16 amino acids. The CDR3 sequence: CASSPLEGAGANVLTF. In DNA form, the CDR3 reads TGCGCCAGCAGCCCCCTGGAGGGGGCTGGGGCCAACGTCCTGACTTTC. The full variable domain, with the rest looked up from reference TRBV5-1 and TRBJ2-6, is KAGVTQTPRYLIKTRGQQVTLSCSPISGHRSVSWYQQTPGQGLQFLFEYFSETQRNKGNFPGRFSGRQFSNSRSEMNVSTLELGDSALYLCASSPLEGAGANVLTFGAGSRLTVL.

The gene calls are TRBV24-1 and TRBJ2-5; tentatively, D is TRBD1 (6 bases). The CDR3 length is 17 residues. The germline V gene has CDR1 KGHDR and CDR2 SFDVKD. Trimming took off 4 bases at V and 7 bases at J, with 24 bases between the two ends. The CDR3 region has the DNA TGTGCCACCAGTGAACCCCCGGGACACAATGGGTTAGCGACCCAGTACTTC. The encoded protein is CATSEPPGHNGLATQYF.